The source of this T cell receptor beta chain is a study of neoadjuvant anti-PD-1 for oral cavity cancer. These oral cavity squamous cell carcinomas were HPV-negative and locally advanced. The germline V gene encodes CDR1 SGHTS and CDR2 YDEGEE. The CDR3 extends over 16 amino acids. Trimming removed 5 bases from V and 0 bases from J, with 12 bases in between. Measured with immunoSEQ multiplex PCR; TCRdb has only the in-frame clones, and not every one. The sample consists of roughly 14,000 clones, 60% to 80% of them appearing once. Source: PBMCs, taken before nivolumab (anti-PD-1) treatment. This chain links TRBV5-8 with TRBJ1-6; D uncertain. The TCR was taken from a person between 35 and 79 years old with oral cavity squamous cell carcinoma. The CDR3 coding sequence is TGTGCCAGCAGGTTAAGAGCCTCCTCCTATAATTCACCCCTCCACTTT. Translation: CASRLRASSYNSPLHF.